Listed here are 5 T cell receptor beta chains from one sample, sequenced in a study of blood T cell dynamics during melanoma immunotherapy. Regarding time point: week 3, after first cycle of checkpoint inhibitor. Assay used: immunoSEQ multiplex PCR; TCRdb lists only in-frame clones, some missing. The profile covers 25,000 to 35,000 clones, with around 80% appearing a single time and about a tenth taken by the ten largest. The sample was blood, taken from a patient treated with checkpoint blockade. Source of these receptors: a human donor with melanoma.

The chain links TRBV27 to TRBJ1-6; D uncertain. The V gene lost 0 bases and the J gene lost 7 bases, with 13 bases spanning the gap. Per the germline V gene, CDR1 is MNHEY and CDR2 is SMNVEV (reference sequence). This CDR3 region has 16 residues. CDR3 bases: TGTGCCAGCAGTTTATCGAGCAACGGAGCAAATTCACCCCTCCACTTT. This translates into CASSLSSNGANSPLHF.

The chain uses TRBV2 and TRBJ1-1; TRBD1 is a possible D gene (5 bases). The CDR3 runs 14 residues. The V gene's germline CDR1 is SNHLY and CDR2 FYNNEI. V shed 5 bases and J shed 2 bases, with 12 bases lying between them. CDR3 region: CASSYRDGNTEAFF. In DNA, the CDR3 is TGTGCCAGCAGTTACCGGGACGGTAACACTGAAGCTTTCTTT.

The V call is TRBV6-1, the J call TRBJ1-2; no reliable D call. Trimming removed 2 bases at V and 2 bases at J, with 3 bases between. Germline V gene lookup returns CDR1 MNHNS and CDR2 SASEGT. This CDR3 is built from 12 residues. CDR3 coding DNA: TGTGCCAGCAGTGAACAGAACTATGGCTACACCTTC. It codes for CASSEQNYGYTF.

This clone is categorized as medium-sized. The CDR3 loop is CASSQETWGYSNTGELFF. The CDR3 coding sequence is TGCGCCAGCAGCCAAGAGACCTGGGGTTATTCGAACACCGGGGAGCTGTTTTTT. The gene calls are TRBV4-1 and TRBJ2-2; D not certain. Germline V gives CDR1 MGHRA, CDR2 YSYEKL. The CDR3 runs to 18 residues. The V gene lost 0 bases and the J gene lost 0 bases, with 14 bases spanning the gap.

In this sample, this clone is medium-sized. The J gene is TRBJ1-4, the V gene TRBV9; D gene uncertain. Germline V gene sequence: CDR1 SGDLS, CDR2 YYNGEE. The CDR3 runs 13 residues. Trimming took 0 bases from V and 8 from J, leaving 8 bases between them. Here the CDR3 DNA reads TGTGCCAGCAGCGTAGGGACGGGGGAAAAACTGTTTTTT. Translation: CASSVGTGEKLFF. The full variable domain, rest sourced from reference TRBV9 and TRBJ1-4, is DSGVTQTPKHLITATGQRVTLRCSPRSGDLSVYWYQQSLDQGLQFLIQYYNGEERAKGNILERFSAQQFPDLHSELNLSSLELGDSALYFCASSVGTGEKLFFGSGTQLSVL.